The 15 T cell receptor beta chains presented below share a single source sample, sequenced in a study of CD8+ T cells in alopecia areata (dated by TCRdb to the late 2010s). Read against the paper, the sample's time point label means: baseline before oral tofacitinib. To prepare the library, the immunoSEQ multiplex PCR assay was applied. To provide template for TCR sequencing, every sample had RNA extracted and reverse transcribed into cDNA. This is the immuneACCESS table as TCRdb keeps it, with only in-frame sequences that have V and J called. A part of the clones is gone; compared with another copy, unresolved V genes explain less than half, and the rest is unexplained. This sample has a few hundred thousand clones in its table, and around 67% of those were observed once. The ten largest clones add up to roughly 1.2% of the sample. The material sequenced was CD4+ T cells sorted from blood, taken at week 0. Every receptor here comes from a human donor with alopecia areata.

As to this clone: The identical CDR3 is also encoded by other nucleotide sequences in the sample. The chain carries TRBV29-1 and TRBJ2-7; TRBD2 agrees at 8 bases. The CDR3 has 12 residues. Germline loops: CDR1 SQVTM, CDR2 ANQGSEA. Germline trimming cut 4 bases from V and 2 bases from J; bases unmatched to any gene: 1. CDR3 DNA: TGCAGCGTTGTAGCGGGGACCTACGAGCAGTACTTC. Translated, it gives CSVVAGTYEQYF.

The chain links TRBV27 to TRBJ2-1; D call uncertain. V was cut by 4 bases and J by 5 bases, with 3 bases left in between. This CDR3 comprises 11 residues. CDR1 MNHEY and CDR2 SMNVEV come from the germline V gene (reference sequence). The CDR3 spells CASSSNNEQFF. CDR3 in DNA: TGTGCCAGCAGTTCCAACAATGAGCAGTTCTTC.

The chain is built from TRBV30 and TRBJ1-5, with D unclear. The CDR3 runs to 13 residues. Trimming removed 2 bases at V and 3 bases at J, with 8 bases between. Per germline, CDR1 GTSNPN and CDR2 SVGIG (reference sequence). The DNA for the CDR3 is TGTGCCTGGAGTCGCCAGGACAATCAGCCCCAGCATTTT. It translates to CAWSRQDNQPQHF.

The chain employs TRBV30 and TRBJ2-7; TRBD1 matches at 9 bases. V shed 4 bases, J shed 4 bases, and the junction held 5 bases outside the gene matches. The V gene's germline CDR1 is GTSNPN and CDR2 SVGIG (reference sequence). The CDR3 contains 13 residues. DNA for the CDR3: TGTGCCTGGACTAGGGACAGGGTGTACGAGCAGTACTTC. This codes for CAWTRDRVYEQYF.

The chain uses TRBV25-1 and TRBJ2-7; TRBD2 matches at 9 bases. Germline CDR1 and CDR2: MGHDK and SYGVNS. The CDR3 spans 13 residues. V lost 8 bases and J lost 3; bases outside the gene matches: 5. CDR3 residues: CASAGLAIYEQYF. CDR3 in DNA: TGTGCCAGCGCCGGACTAGCGATCTACGAGCAGTACTTC.

V usage is TRBV5-4 and J usage is TRBJ2-5; 7 bases are shared with TRBD1. The CDR3 contains 14 residues. In germline, CDR1 is SGHNT, CDR2 YYREEE (reference sequence). The trim removed 4 bases at V and 1 base at J, leaving 4 bases unmatched. Written as DNA, the CDR3 is TGTGCCAGCAGCCCGTGGACAGGCCAAGAGACCCAGTACTTC. It codes for CASSPWTGQETQYF. The variable domain in full, with the rest retrieved from reference TRBV5-4 and TRBJ2-5, is ETGVTQSPTHLIKTRGQQVTLRCSSQSGHNTVSWYQQALGQGPQFIFQYYREEENGRGNFPPRFSGLQFPNYSSELNVNALELDDSALYLCASSPWTGQETQYFGPGTRLLVL.

The chain joins TRBV7-2 to TRBJ2-5, with 9 bases that match TRBD2. Trimming cost V 1 base and J 2 bases; bases outside gene matches: 2. CDR3 length: 15 residues. Per the germline V gene, CDR1 is SGHTA and CDR2 is FQGNSA. CDR3 amino acids: CASSLGSGGQETQYF. CDR3 coding DNA: TGTGCCAGCAGCTTAGGTAGCGGGGGACAAGAGACCCAGTACTTC.

The chain links TRBV6-5 to TRBJ1-2; a weak D match, TRBD1 (5 bases). V was shortened by 7 bases and J by 2 bases, with 8 bases between the two germline ends. The germline CDR1 and CDR2 sequences are MNHEY and SVGAGI. The CDR3 contains 12 residues. In DNA form, the CDR3 reads TGTGCCAGCACGGGACCAAACTATGGCTACACCTTC. Encoded protein: CASTGPNYGYTF.

J is TRBJ1-2 and V is TRBV27; D gene unclear. The CDR3 consists of 16 residues. Per the germline V gene, CDR1 is MNHEY and CDR2 is SMNVEV (reference sequence). V was clipped by 0 bases and J by 0 bases, with 11 bases between them. CDR3 nucleotide sequence: TGTGCCAGCAGTTTATCGGCCGCCCTCGCTAACTATGGCTACACCTTC. Residues: CASSLSAALANYGYTF.

A remark on this clone: This likely reflects a read error, since a far larger clone is one base away. The chain couples TRBV9 to TRBJ2-3, with D possibly TRBD2 on 6 matching bases. Germline loops: CDR1 SGDLS, CDR2 YYNGEE. V shed 4 bases and J shed 5 bases, with 8 bases lying between them. This CDR3 region has 12 residues. CDR3 loop: CASSQAGDTQYF. The CDR3 DNA follows: TGTGCCAGCAGCCAAGCGGGAGATACGCAGTATTTT.

The gene calls are TRBV4-1 and TRBJ1-6, with 7 bases matching TRBD1. V lost 3 bases and J lost 6; bases outside the gene matches: 8. There are 16 residues in the CDR3. Germline CDR1 MGHRA, CDR2 YSYEKL. CDR3 sequence reads: CASSHAPGTANSPLHF. DNA of the CDR3: TGCGCCAGCAGCCATGCCCCCGGGACAGCTAATTCACCCCTCCACTTT.

This clone was observed a handful of times. This chain links TRBV15 with TRBJ1-3; maybe TRBD1 (6 bases). Germline V CDR1 and CDR2: LNHNV, YYDKDF (reference sequence). Deletions cut 0 bases from V and 4 bases from J, with 13 bases between. CDR3 length: 16 amino acids. CDR3 DNA: TGTGCCACCAGCAGAGATCCGACAGGTCTCGGAAACACCATATATTTT. It specifies CATSRDPTGLGNTIYF.

This chain uses TRBV18 with TRBJ2-5, with TRBD1 matching 7 bases. The CDR3 spans 15 residues. V dropped 4 bases and J dropped 3; count of bases not matched to a gene: 8. Germline CDR1 and CDR2: KGHSH and LQKENI. The CDR3 nucleotides are TGTGCCAGCTCACTGTCCGGGACAGTGGAAGAGACCCAGTACTTC. As protein: CASSLSGTVEETQYF.

The V call is TRBV7-8, the J call TRBJ1-1; D is undetermined. Germline V gene lookup returns CDR1 SGHVS and CDR2 FQNEAQ. The CDR3 is made up of 14 amino acids. Trimming shortened V by 10 bases and J by 6 bases, and 21 bases separated the two germline ends. Here the CDR3 reads CATNTAGQTAEAFF. The CDR3 nucleotides are TGTGCCACCAATACCGCAGGCCAAACGGCTGAAGCTTTCTTT.

The chain employs TRBV30 and TRBJ2-3, with 10 bases identical to TRBD1. Unmatched junction bases numbered 10, after V lost 8 bases and J lost 5 bases. CDR3 length: 14 amino acids. CDR1 is GTSNPN and CDR2 is SVGIG in the germline V gene (reference sequence). The CDR3 DNA reads as TGTGCCGGCAAAGACGACAGGGGGCGAGATACGCAGTATTTT. The encoded protein is CAGKDDRGRDTQYF.